This entry lists 28 T cell receptor beta chains sequenced from one sample in a study of blood T cell repertoires in COVID-19. Profiling relied on immunoSEQ multiplex PCR, and the TCRdb table lists in-frame clones only, not all of them. The sample holds hundreds of thousands of clones; 65% to 90% are singletons and the top ten take 13%. Sequences were obtained from peripheral blood. The source is a human donor in a cohort sampled during active COVID-19.

The chain uses TRBV7-2 and TRBJ2-5; D possibly corresponds to TRBD2 (6 bases). Per germline, CDR1 SGHTA and CDR2 FQGNSA. Trimming shortened V by 4 bases and J by 2 bases, and 11 bases separated the two germline ends. The CDR3 is made up of 14 amino acids. CDR3 DNA sequence: TGTGCCAGCAGCTCCCAGCGGGTACAAGAGACCCAGTACTTC. This codes for CASSSQRVQETQYF.

The chain recombines TRBV5-5 with TRBJ2-7, with 10 bases lining up with TRBD2. The germline CDR1 and CDR2 sequences are SGHKS and YYEKEE (reference sequence). This CDR3 spans 16 amino acids. The V segment lost 0 bases and the J segment 4 bases; nucleotides outside the gene matches: 7. The CDR3 is CASSLAPSGSGYEQYF. For the CDR3, the DNA is TGTGCCAGCAGCTTGGCCCCTAGCGGGAGTGGTTACGAGCAGTACTTC. The entire variable domain, with the rest obtained from reference TRBV5-5 and TRBJ2-7, is as follows: DAGVTQSPTHLIKTRGQQVTLRCSPISGHKSVSWYQQVLGQGPQFIFQYYEKEERGRGNFPDRFSARQFPNYSSELNVNALLLGDSALYLCASSLAPSGSGYEQYFGPGTRLTVT.

This clone showed up just once. V and J are TRBV2 and TRBJ2-3; the D gene is possibly TRBD2 (6 bases). The CDR3 loop spans 16 amino acids. The ends were cut back, 2 bases at V and 9 bases at J, with 21 bases in the middle. Germline CDR1 SNHLY, CDR2 FYNNEI. CDR3 sequence: CASSESLTPGALTQYF. The CDR3 bases are TGTGCCAGCAGTGAATCACTGACCCCGGGAGCTCTAACGCAGTATTTT.

The chain employs TRBV23-1 and TRBJ1-4, with 9 bases fitting TRBD1. TRBV23-1 is assigned to the ORF class and has an uncertain function. Trimming at V came to 2 bases and at J to 2 bases, leaving 9 bases not matched to a gene. The CDR3 extends over 18 amino acids. The CDR3 protein is CASSQRVDRGGTNEKLFF. CDR3 sequence (DNA): TGCGCCAGCAGTCAACGGGTGGACAGGGGTGGTACTAATGAAAAACTGTTTTTT.

The chain has TRBV27 and TRBJ2-3; 13 bases are shared with TRBD2. The CDR3 length is 16 residues. Germline V gene sequence: CDR1 MNHEY, CDR2 SMNVEV (reference sequence). V was pared by 4 bases and J by 15 bases, with 16 bases of the junction left unmatched. CDR3 residues: CASSSPPLAGGSYEYF. CDR3 coding DNA: TGTGCCAGCAGTTCCCCCCCACTAGCGGGAGGGTCCTATGAATATTTT.

The chain recombines TRBV3-1 (or the pseudogene TRBV3-2) with TRBJ1-6; D unclear. Germline V gives CDR1 LGHDT, CDR2 YNNKEL (reference sequence). Deletions cut 0 bases from V and 15 bases from J, with 9 bases between. There are 12 residues in the CDR3. The CDR3 loop is CASSQEGKRLHF. For the CDR3, the DNA is TGTGCCAGCAGCCAAGAGGGCAAACGCCTCCACTTT.

The chain joins TRBV3-1 (or the pseudogene TRBV3-2) to TRBJ2-2; 8 bases agree with TRBD1. CDR1 is LGHDT, CDR2 YNNKEL, per germline (reference sequence). Germline trimming cut 1 base from V and 5 bases from J; bases unmatched to any gene: 3. CDR3 size: 15 residues. The CDR3 nucleotides are TGTGCCAGCAGCCAAGGGACAGGGTTTACCGGGGAGCTGTTTTTT. Encoded protein: CASSQGTGFTGELFF.

The J gene is TRBJ2-1, the V gene TRBV7-9, with 11 bases lining up with TRBD2. Losses at the gene ends were 0 bases for V and 5 bases for J; bases not matched to a gene: 3. CDR3 length equals 16 residues. Germline V gives CDR1 SEHNR, CDR2 FQNEAQ (reference sequence). CDR3: CASSLAASGRNNEQFF. In DNA form, the CDR3 reads TGTGCCAGCAGCTTAGCAGCTAGCGGGAGGAACAATGAGCAGTTCTTC. Variable domain in full (rest from reference TRBV7-9 and TRBJ2-1): DTGVSQNPRHKITKRGQNVTFRCDPISEHNRLYWYRQTLGQGPEFLTYFQNEAQLEKSRLLSDRFSAERPKGSFSTLEIQRTEQGDSAMYLCASSLAASGRNNEQFFGPGTRLTVL.

The chain uses TRBV27 and TRBJ2-1; 10 bases fit TRBD2. CDR1 and CDR2 from the germline V gene are MNHEY and SMNVEV (reference sequence). V lost 6 bases and J lost 7; bases outside the gene matches: 12. This CDR3 is built from 16 residues. The CDR3 DNA reads as TGTGCCAGCAGCCCCGTCGCAGCGGGAGGGAGAAATGAGCAGTTCTTC. It codes for CASSPVAAGGRNEQFF.

The gene calls are TRBV28 and TRBJ2-7; 7 nucleotides match TRBD1. With 10 bases clipped from V and 0 bases from J, the junction kept 9 bases outside the gene matches. The CDR3 runs to 14 residues. Germline V CDR1 and CDR2: MDHEN, SYDVKM. CDR3 bases: TGTGCCACACAGGGGACGAGAAACTCCTACGAGCAGTACTTC. It is translated as CATQGTRNSYEQYF.

V and J are TRBV10-3 and TRBJ1-1; a possible D gene is TRBD1 (5 bases). Germline CDR1 is ENHRY and CDR2 is SYGVKD. Trimming pared 4 bases from V and 2 bases from J, leaving 11 bases between. This CDR3 is 14 amino acids long. The CDR3 DNA is TGTGCCATCAGTGGCCTGGGGGGAAACACTGAAGCTTTCTTT. Protein product: CAISGLGGNTEAFF.

The V and J genes are TRBV5-1 and TRBJ2-3, with a weak D call TRBD2 (6 bases). Per germline, CDR1 SGHRS and CDR2 YFSETQ. The CDR3 consists of 13 residues. V gave up 4 bases and J gave up 4 bases, with 10 bases separating them. The CDR3 loop is CASSNRGSDTQYF. CDR3 in DNA: TGCGCCAGCAGCAATCGGGGGTCAGATACGCAGTATTTT.

The chain joins TRBV6-5 to TRBJ2-7; the match to TRBD2 covers 11 bases. The J segment lost 3 bases and the V segment lost 8 bases, leaving 6 bases of the junction unmatched. Per the germline V gene, CDR1 is MNHEY and CDR2 is SVGAGI. This CDR3 comprises 14 residues. The CDR3 reads CASLAGGKGYEQYF. Written as DNA, the CDR3 is TGTGCCAGCCTAGCGGGAGGTAAGGGCTACGAGCAGTACTTC.

This clone was picked up one time. V is TRBV5-4 and J is TRBJ1-1; TRBD1 is a possible D gene (6 bases). With 0 bases removed from V and 4 bases from J, the gap between germline ends came to 10 bases. This CDR3 is built from 14 residues. Germline values: CDR1 SGHNT, CDR2 YYREEE (reference sequence). The CDR3 DNA sequence: TGTGCCAGCAGCTTGGCGGGGGGCGGCACTGAAGCTTTCTTT. Translated, it gives CASSLAGGGTEAFF.

V is TRBV9 and J is TRBJ1-4; tentatively, D is TRBD1 (5 bases). Germline values: CDR1 SGDLS, CDR2 YYNGEE. This CDR3 has 14 residues. With 6 bases removed from V and 0 bases from J, the gap between germline ends came to 9 bases. CDR3 residues: CASTLGATNEKLFF. CDR3 sequence (DNA): TGTGCCAGCACGTTAGGGGCAACTAATGAAAAACTGTTTTTT.

This chain joins TRBV28 and TRBJ1-2; D remains unclear. CDR1 and CDR2 (germline): MDHEN, SYDVKM. V was shortened by 3 bases and J by 4 bases, with 9 bases between the two germline ends. The CDR3 covers 13 residues. The CDR3 here is CASSLEFSYGYTF. The DNA of the CDR3 is TGTGCCAGCAGTTTGGAGTTTTCCTATGGCTACACCTTC.

The V gene is TRBV3-1 (or the pseudogene TRBV3-2), the J gene TRBJ1-2; D remains unclear. Trimming stripped 1 base from V and 4 bases from J, with 7 bases between. Per the germline V gene, CDR1 is LGHDT and CDR2 is YNNKEL (reference sequence). The CDR3 sequence is 13 residues long. Written as DNA, the CDR3 is TGTGCCAGCAGCCAAGTTAGCTCCTATGGCTACACCTTC. Its translation: CASSQVSSYGYTF.

This clone was counted only a few times. The chain combines TRBV5-6 with TRBJ2-3; a possible D gene is TRBD1 (6 bases). The CDR3 length is 12 residues. CDR1 and CDR2 (germline): SGHDT, YYEEEE. Trimming took 9 bases from V and 5 from J, leaving 13 bases between them. CDR3 bases: TGTGCCACCAAGGGGACACGAGATACGCAGTATTTT. Translation: CATKGTRDTQYF.

V and J are TRBV28 and TRBJ2-3; D gene ambiguous. The CDR3 covers 15 residues. Trimming left V 3 bases short and J 2 bases short, with 12 bases between. The germline CDR1 and CDR2 sequences are MDHEN and SYDVKM. The CDR3 sequence: CASSFARRATDTQYF. CDR3 nucleotides: TGTGCCAGCAGTTTTGCTCGTAGAGCCACAGATACGCAGTATTTT.

CDR3 amino acids: CAISETGLNYGYTF. The CDR3 bases are TGTGCCATCAGTGAGACAGGGCTTAACTATGGCTACACCTTC. The chain carries TRBV10-3 and TRBJ1-2; a possible D gene is TRBD1 (6 bases). Germline V lookup: CDR1 ENHRY, CDR2 SYGVKD. Between the trimmed V and J ends, which lost 2 bases and 1 base, there was a span of 8 bases. The CDR3 totals 14 residues.

V usage is TRBV11-2 and J usage is TRBJ1-1, with TRBD1 matching over 7 bases. Germline CDR1 reads SGHAT; CDR2 reads FQNNGV. CDR3 size: 14 residues. J lost 5 bases, V lost 5 bases, and 8 bases had no gene match. CDR3 DNA sequence: TGTGCCAGCAGCAGACAGGGCGGAGGGACTGAAGCTTTCTTT. Translation: CASSRQGGGTEAFF.

The rearrangement joins TRBV5-1 to TRBJ2-7, with 10 nucleotides matching TRBD2. Germline V gene lookup returns CDR1 SGHRS and CDR2 YFSETQ. V shed 3 bases and J 1 base; nucleotides not matched to a gene: 25. The CDR3 contains 22 residues. For the CDR3, the DNA is TGCGCCAGCAGCTCGACAGGGCCCGGGGTAGCGGGAGGTTTCTGGCCGTCCTACGAGCAGTACTTC. It translates to CASSSTGPGVAGGFWPSYEQYF. Combining the CDR3 with reference TRBV5-1 and TRBJ2-7 gives the whole variable domain KAGVTQTPRYLIKTRGQQVTLSCSPISGHRSVSWYQQTPGQGLQFLFEYFSETQRNKGNFPGRFSGRQFSNSRSEMNVSTLELGDSALYLCASSSTGPGVAGGFWPSYEQYFGPGTRLTVT.

The chain couples TRBV28 to TRBJ1-1; the D is unclear. CDR1 is MDHEN and CDR2 is SYDVKM in the germline V gene. The CDR3 contains 12 residues. V lost 5 bases and J 1 base, leaving 5 bases between the germline ends. CDR3 region: CASSPRNTEAFF. For the CDR3, the DNA is TGTGCCAGCAGTCCCCGGAACACTGAAGCTTTCTTT.

This chain links TRBV3-1 (or the pseudogene TRBV3-2) with TRBJ2-5; a weak D match, TRBD2 (5 bases). Germline CDR1 and CDR2: LGHDT and YNNKEL (reference sequence). The CDR3 totals 16 residues. V was cut by 0 bases and J by 4 bases, with 15 bases left in between. DNA for the CDR3: TGTGCCAGCAGCCAAGATAGGTTGGGAGTAGGAGAGACCCAGTACTTC. The encoded protein is CASSQDRLGVGETQYF.

The chain couples TRBV28 to TRBJ2-7; TRBD1 is a possible D gene (6 bases). The CDR3 is 13 residues long. CDR1 and CDR2 (germline): MDHEN, SYDVKM. Trimming cost V 3 bases and J 3 bases, with 9 bases left between them. In DNA form, the CDR3 reads TGTGCCAGCAGTTTCCAGGGGCACTACGAGCAGTACTTC. This codes for CASSFQGHYEQYF.

This chain connects TRBV7-2 to TRBJ2-1, with D uncertain. V was pared by 1 base and J by 4 bases, with 5 bases between. The CDR3 consists of 13 residues. Germline assignment: CDR1 SGHTA and CDR2 FQGNSA. The CDR3 bases are TGTGCCAGCAGCTTAGTACAGTACAATGAGCAGTTCTTC. Residues: CASSLVQYNEQFF.

The chain recombines TRBV5-4 with TRBJ2-3, with 16 bases that match TRBD2. This CDR3 spans 18 amino acids. J lost 4 bases, V lost 0 bases, and 5 bases had no gene match. Germline CDR1 is SGHNT and CDR2 is YYREEE (reference sequence). The CDR3: CASSLGGTSGRAADTQYF. CDR3 DNA: TGTGCCAGCAGCTTGGGAGGGACTAGCGGGAGGGCCGCAGATACGCAGTATTTT.

This clone was picked up a small number of times. This sequence joins TRBV4-1 and TRBJ2-5; 9 bases agree with TRBD1. With V trimmed by 4 bases and J by 5 bases, 14 bases remained unmatched. The germline CDR1 and CDR2 sequences are MGHRA and YSYEKL. This CDR3 has 17 amino acids. CDR3 nucleotide sequence: TGCGCCAGCAGCCCTGGTAGAAACAGGGGGCGTGGGGAGACCCAGTACTTC. Translated, it gives CASSPGRNRGRGETQYF.